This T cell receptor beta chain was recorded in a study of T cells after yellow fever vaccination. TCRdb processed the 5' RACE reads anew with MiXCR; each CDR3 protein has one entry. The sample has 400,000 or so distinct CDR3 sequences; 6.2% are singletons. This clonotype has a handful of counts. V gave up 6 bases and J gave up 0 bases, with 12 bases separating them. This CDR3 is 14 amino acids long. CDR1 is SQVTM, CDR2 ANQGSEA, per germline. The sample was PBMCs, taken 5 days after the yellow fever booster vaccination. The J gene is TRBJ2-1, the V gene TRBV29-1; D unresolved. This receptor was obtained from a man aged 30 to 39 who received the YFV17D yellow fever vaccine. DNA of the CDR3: TGCAGCGTCGGTTTGCTAGTCTCCTACAATGAGCAGTTCTTC. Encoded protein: CSVGLLVSYNEQFF.